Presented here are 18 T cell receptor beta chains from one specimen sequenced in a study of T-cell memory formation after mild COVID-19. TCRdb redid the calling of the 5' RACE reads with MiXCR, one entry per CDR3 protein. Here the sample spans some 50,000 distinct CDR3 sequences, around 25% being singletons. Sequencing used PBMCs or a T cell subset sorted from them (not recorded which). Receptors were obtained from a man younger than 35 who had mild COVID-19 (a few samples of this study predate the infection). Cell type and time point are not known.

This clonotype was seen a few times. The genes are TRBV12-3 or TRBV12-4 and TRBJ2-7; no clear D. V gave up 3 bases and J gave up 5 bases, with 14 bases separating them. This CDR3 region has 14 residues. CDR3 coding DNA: TGTGCCAGCAGTTTGCTGTCCCCGGAAAACGAGCAGTACTTC. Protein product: CASSLLSPENEQYF.

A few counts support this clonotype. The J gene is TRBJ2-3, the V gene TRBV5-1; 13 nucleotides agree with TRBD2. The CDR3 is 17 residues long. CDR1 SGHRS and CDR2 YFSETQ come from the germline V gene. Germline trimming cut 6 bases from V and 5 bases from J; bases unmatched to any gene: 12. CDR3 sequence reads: CASTETSGGMYGDTQYF. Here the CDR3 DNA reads TGCGCCAGCACCGAGACTAGCGGGGGGATGTACGGAGATACGCAGTATTTT.

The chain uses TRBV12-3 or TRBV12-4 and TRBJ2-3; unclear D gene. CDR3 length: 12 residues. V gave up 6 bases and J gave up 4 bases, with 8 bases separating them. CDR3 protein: CASRELADTQYF. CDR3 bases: TGTGCCAGCAGAGAACTCGCAGATACGCAGTATTTT.

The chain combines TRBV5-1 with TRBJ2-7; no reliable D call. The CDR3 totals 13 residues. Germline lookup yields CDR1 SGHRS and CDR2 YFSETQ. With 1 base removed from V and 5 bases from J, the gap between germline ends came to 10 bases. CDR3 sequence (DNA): TGCGCCAGCAGCTTGTGGACGACCCACGAGCAGTACTTC. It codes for CASSLWTTHEQYF.

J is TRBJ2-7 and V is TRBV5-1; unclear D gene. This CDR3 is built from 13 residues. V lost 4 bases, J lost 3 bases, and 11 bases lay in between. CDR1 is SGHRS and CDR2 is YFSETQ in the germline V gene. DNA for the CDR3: TGCGCCAGCAGCCTGGGGTCTGGCTACGAGCAGTACGTC. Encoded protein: CASSLGSGYEQYV.

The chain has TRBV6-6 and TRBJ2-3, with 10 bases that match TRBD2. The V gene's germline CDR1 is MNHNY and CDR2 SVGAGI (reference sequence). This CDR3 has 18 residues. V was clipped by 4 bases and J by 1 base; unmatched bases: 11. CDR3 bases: TGTGCCAGCAGTTGGATAGCGGGGGGCCCCTGGGGCACAGATACGCAGTATTTT. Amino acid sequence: CASSWIAGGPWGTDTQYF.

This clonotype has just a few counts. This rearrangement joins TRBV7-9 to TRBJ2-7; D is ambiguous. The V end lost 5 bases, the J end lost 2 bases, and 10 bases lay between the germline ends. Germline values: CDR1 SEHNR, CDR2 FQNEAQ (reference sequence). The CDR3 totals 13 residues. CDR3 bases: TGTGCCAGCAGCCACCCTGGACCCTACGAGCAGTACGTC. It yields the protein CASSHPGPYEQYV.

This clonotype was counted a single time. The CDR3 protein is CASSPAGQQSNYGYTF. In DNA form, the CDR3 reads TGTGCCAGCAGCCCAGCAGGCCAGCAATCAAACTATGGCTACACCTTC. The chain is built from TRBV7-8 and TRBJ1-2; D remains unclear. CDR3 length: 16 amino acids. Germline V gene lookup returns CDR1 SGHVS and CDR2 FQNEAQ. Trimming shortened V by 5 bases and J by 2 bases, and 18 bases separated the two germline ends.

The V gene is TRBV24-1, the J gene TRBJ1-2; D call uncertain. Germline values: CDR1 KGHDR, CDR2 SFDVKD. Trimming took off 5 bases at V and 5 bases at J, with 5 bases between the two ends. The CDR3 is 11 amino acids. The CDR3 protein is CATSAGYGYTF. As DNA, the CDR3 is TGTGCCACCAGTGCGGGTTATGGCTACACCTTC.

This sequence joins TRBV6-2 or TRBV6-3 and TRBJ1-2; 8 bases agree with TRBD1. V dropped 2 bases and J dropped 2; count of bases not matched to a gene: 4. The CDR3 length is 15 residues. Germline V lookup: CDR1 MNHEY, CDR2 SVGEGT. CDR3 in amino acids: CASSYEDRGNYGYTF. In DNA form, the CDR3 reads TGTGCCAGCAGTTACGAAGACAGGGGCAACTATGGCTACACCTTC.

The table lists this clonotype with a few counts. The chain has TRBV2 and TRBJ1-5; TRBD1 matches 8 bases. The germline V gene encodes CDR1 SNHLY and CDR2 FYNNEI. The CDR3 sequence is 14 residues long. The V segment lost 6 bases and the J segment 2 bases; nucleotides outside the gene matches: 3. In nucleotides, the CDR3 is TGTGCCAGCAGCGGACAGGGTGGCAATCAGCCCCAGCATTTT. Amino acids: CASSGQGGNQPQHF.

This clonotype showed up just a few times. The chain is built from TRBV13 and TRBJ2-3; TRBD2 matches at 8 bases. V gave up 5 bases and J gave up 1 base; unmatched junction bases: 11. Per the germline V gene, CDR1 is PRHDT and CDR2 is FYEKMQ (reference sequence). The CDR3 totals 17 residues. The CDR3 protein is CASSGHGLAVGTDTQYF. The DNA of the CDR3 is TGTGCCAGCAGCGGACACGGACTAGCTGTGGGCACAGATACGCAGTATTTT.

Here the CDR3 reads CASSLRGLDQPQHF. The CDR3 nucleotides are TGCGCCAGCAGTCTGCGGGGACTCGATCAGCCCCAGCATTTT. J is TRBJ1-5 and V is TRBV5-1; maybe TRBD1 (5 bases). Per the germline V gene, CDR1 is SGHRS and CDR2 is YFSETQ. This CDR3 comprises 14 residues. The V gene lost 5 bases and the J gene lost 5 bases, with 14 bases spanning the gap.

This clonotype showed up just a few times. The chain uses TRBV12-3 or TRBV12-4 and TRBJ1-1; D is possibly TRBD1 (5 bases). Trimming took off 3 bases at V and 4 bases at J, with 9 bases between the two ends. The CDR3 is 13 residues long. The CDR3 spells CASSFQGTTEAFF. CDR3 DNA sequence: TGTGCCAGCAGTTTTCAGGGTACCACTGAAGCTTTCTTT.

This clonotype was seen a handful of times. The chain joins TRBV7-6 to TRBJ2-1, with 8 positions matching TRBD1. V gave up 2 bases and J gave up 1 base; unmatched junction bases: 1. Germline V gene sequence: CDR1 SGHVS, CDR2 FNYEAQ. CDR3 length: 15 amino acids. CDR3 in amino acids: CASSLRTGSYNEQFF. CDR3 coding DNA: TGTGCCAGCAGCTTACGGACAGGGTCCTACAATGAGCAGTTCTTC.

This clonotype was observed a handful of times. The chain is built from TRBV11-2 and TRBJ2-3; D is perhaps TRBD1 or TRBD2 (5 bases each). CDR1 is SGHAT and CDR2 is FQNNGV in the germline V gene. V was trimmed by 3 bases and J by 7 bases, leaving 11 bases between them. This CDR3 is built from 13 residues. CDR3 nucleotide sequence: TGTGCCAGCAGCTTGGGACGGCGGTATACGCAGTATTTT. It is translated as CASSLGRRYTQYF.

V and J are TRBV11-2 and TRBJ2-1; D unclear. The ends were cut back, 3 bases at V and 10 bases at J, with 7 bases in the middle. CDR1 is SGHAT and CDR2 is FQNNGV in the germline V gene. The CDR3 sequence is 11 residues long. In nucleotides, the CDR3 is TGTGCCAGCAGCTTTTCCGCCGAGCAGTTCTTC. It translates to CASSFSAEQFF.

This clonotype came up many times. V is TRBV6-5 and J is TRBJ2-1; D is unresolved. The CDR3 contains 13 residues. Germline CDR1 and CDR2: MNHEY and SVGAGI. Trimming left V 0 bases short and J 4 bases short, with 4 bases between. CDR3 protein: CASSYSRYNEQFF. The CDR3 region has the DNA TGTGCCAGCAGTTACTCCAGGTACAATGAGCAGTTCTTC.